Listed below are T cell receptor beta chains from one sample, sequenced in a study of cytomegalovirus exposure and HLA in healthy donors. Only in-frame clones appear in the TCRdb table, and some are missing; sequencing was by immunoSEQ multiplex PCR. The data contain about 180,000 clones, around 76% of them singletons. The sequenced sample was PBMCs. All receptors come from a woman aged 25 to 39 in good health and CMV-seropositive. The CDR3 runs from the conserved cysteine through the conserved F or W. Each record gives: J gene, V gene, CDR3 length, clone size, CDR3 protein. Not all rows give a size; the values are once, few, many and, for expanded clones, a class.

TRBJ1-1 | TRBV5-1 | 13 | . | CASSFQAGRGAFF
TRBJ1-6 | TRBV27 | 14 | few | CASTRRGSYSPLHF
TRBJ1-2 | TRBV21-1 | 18 | . | CATPSARGGTPLNYGYTF
TRBJ2-5 | TRBV18 | 13 | . | CASSPGGKETQYF
TRBJ2-7 | TRBV6-4 | 9 | . | CASSGAPLF
TRBJ2-7 | TRBV6-5 | 14 | . | CASSYSGTQYEQYF
TRBJ2-7 | TRBV27 | 14 | . | CASSPFAGAVEQYF
TRBJ2-7 | TRBV7-9 | 15 | . | CSSSARQGAHFEQYF
TRBJ2-7 | TRBV19 | 15 | . | CASTPGGTGHYEQYF
TRBJ1-4 | TRBV7-8 | 15 | . | CASSAAGGRMEKLFF
TRBJ2-7 | TRBV28 | 14 | few | CASTPGGVPYEQYF
TRBJ2-2 | TRBV11-3 | 17 | . | CASSRSGTPGGTGELFF
TRBJ1-2 | TRBV6-1 | 14 | once | CASSEVGDRGSVTF
TRBJ2-3 | TRBV18 | 16 | . | CASRSPLAGGTDTQYF
TRBJ2-7 | TRBV10-2 | 14 | . | CASSDLTSSYEQYF
TRBJ2-6 | TRBV28 | 18 | . | CASSPQGRGVSGANVLTF
TRBJ1-3 | TRBV25-1 | 16 | few | CASSATGQYSGNTIYF
TRBJ2-3 | TRBV19 | 14 | . | CASSPAGGTDTQYF
TRBJ2-2 | TRBV6-1 | 14 | once | CASSADRASGELFF
TRBJ1-5 | TRBV2 | 14 | . | CASDPQGHNQPQHF
TRBJ1-3 | TRBV27 | 14 | . | CASSPGQGGNTIYF
TRBJ1-4 | TRBV4-3 | 16 | . | CASSQDWRATNEKLFF
TRBJ1-2 | TRBV7-6 | 14 | . | CASSLEQGNYGYTF
TRBJ2-4 | TRBV4-1 | 14 | . | CASSPGGYKNIQYF
TRBJ1-1 | TRBV2 | 18 | . | CASTDPGQGSVLGTEAFF
TRBJ1-1 | TRBV7-9 | 16 | . | CASSLEGTGMTTEAFF
TRBJ2-7 | TRBV5-6 | 14 | . | CASRGAGLSYEQYF
TRBJ2-1 | TRBV12-1 | 23 | . | CASSFALILSERGGPRGYNEQFF
TRBJ1-4 | TRBV2 | 14 | once | CATRDRGLSEKLFF
TRBJ1-1 | TRBV19 | 15 | . | CASSIGQTANTEAFF
TRBJ1-2 | TRBV27 | 14 | . | CASRGTGERYGYTF
TRBJ1-5 | TRBV7-2 | 16 | . | CASSFSTGISNQPQHF
TRBJ1-2 | TRBV2 | 16 | . | CASSGPLERDSYGYTF
TRBJ1-1 | TRBV28 | 14 | . | CASSLQGKVTEAFF
TRBJ2-1 | TRBV6-5 | 12 | . | CASSRNFNEQFF
TRBJ2-3 | TRBV7-9 | 18 | . | CASSLPRRLAGSTDTQYF
TRBJ1-3 | TRBV10-3 | 13 | . | CAIKSRGGNTIYF
TRBJ1-1 | TRBV6-5 | 13 | . | CASNGIAGAEAFF
TRBJ1-3 | TRBV6-5 | 15 | . | CASSPRDRPGNTIYF
TRBJ2-1 | TRBV28 | 15 | . | CASGSAGGPYNEQFF
TRBJ2-1 | TRBV7-6 | 16 | . | CASSDVGEASYNEQFF
TRBJ2-1 | TRBV6-1 | 13 | . | CASIGQGSNEQFF
TRBJ2-3 | TRBV7-9 | 18 | few | CAGSPGGSGETSTDTQYF
TRBJ2-7 | TRBV18 | 18 | . | CASSPWSDRVTRDYEQYF
TRBJ1-6 | TRBV7-3 | 14 | . | CASSLQGADSPLHF
TRBJ2-5 | TRBV7-2 | 14 | . | CASSIRGSFETQYF
TRBJ1-4 | TRBV7-9 | 15 | . | CASSLGDRGVEKLFF
TRBJ1-3 | TRBV9 | 15 | . | CASSVDRANGNTIYF
TRBJ2-7 | TRBV4-3 | 17 | . | CASSQEPLAGGSYEQYF
TRBJ1-1 | TRBV11-3 | 13 | . | CASSSSRGSEAFF
TRBJ2-3 | TRBV18 | 15 | . | CASSPGAGFTDTQYF